The source of this TCR beta chain is a study of CD8 T cells in Susac syndrome. CDR1 and CDR2 from the germline V gene are LNHDA and SQIVND (reference sequence). The V end lost 2 bases, the J end lost 0 bases, and 2 bases lay between the germline ends. The CDR3 is 13 residues long. Sequencing of TCR beta was performed on blood CD8+ and CD4+ T cells. In the multiple sclerosis control group, patients were treatment-naive and had stable or active relapsing-remitting disease. TEMRA cells were FACS-enriched and CD8+ and CD4+ T cells negatively isolated. When the RNA was reverse transcribed, random hexamers were used with an input of about 0.45 to 1 ug. Amplification of TCR beta CDR3 by immunoSEQ multiplex PCR spanned 54 Vbeta and 13 Jbeta. TCRdb independently ran MiXCR on the immunoSEQ multiplex PCR reads; one entry per CDR3 protein. The table includes around 140,000 distinct CDR3 sequences, around 86% detected once.

Input material: CD8+ T cells from PBMCs. V usage is TRBV19 and J usage is TRBJ1-5; D gene ambiguous. This receptor was taken from a human donor with multiple sclerosis. CDR3 sequence: CASSISSNQPQHF. In nucleotides, the CDR3 is TGTGCCAGTAGTATAAGTAGCAATCAGCCCCAGCATTTT.